This TCR beta chain was sequenced during a study of tumor-infiltrating lymphocytes in primary liver carcinoma. Study-level background: Cases comprised patients with primary liver carcinoma who received surgical resection. Notes on the study in general: Tumors significantly exceeded blood in top-250-clone fraction (p = 0.039).

It was unsorted whole blood that yielded blood RNA, and germline DNA was also extracted. HBV chronically infected the treatment-naive patients. Collected before surgery were roughly 3.9 milliliters of peripheral blood. The table lists this clonotype with many counts. Its antigen remains unknown. Germline V lookup: CDR1 SQVTM, CDR2 ANQGSEA. Trimming left V 6 bases short and J 6 bases short, with 9 bases between. The CDR3 spans 11 residues. Making TCR beta cDNA involved around 540 ng total RNA and a constant-region primer. Three nested multiplex PCR rounds of slightly modified ARM-PCR generated TCR beta libraries. Amplification in the first two PCR rounds was performed using TRBV1-TRBV30 forward primers and a C-beta reverse primer for roughly 10 cycles each. TCRdb ran MiXCR on the multiplex PCR reads and lists one entry per CDR3 protein. The profile shows about 310,000 distinct CDR3 sequences, roughly three fifths of them singletons.

The chain employs TRBV29-1 and TRBJ2-1, with D perhaps TRBD1 (5 bases). The sequence derives from a woman in her twenties or thirties with primary liver carcinoma and hepatitis B virus infection. Sequencing was carried out using peripheral blood. CDR3 in DNA: TGCAGCGTACTACAGGTCAATGAGCAGTTCTTC. Amino acid sequence: CSVLQVNEQFF.